This TCR beta chain was documented in a study of identical twins. The CDR3 spans 14 residues. V lost 5 bases to trimming and J lost 3 bases; unmatched junction nucleotides: 5. CDR1 DFQATT and CDR2 SNEGSKA come from the germline V gene (reference sequence). After template switching added a universal primer site, the resulting cDNA carried unique molecular identifiers. TCRdb passed the 5' RACE reads through MiXCR, listing each CDR3 protein once. The sample includes over 500,000 distinct CDR3 sequences, roughly a fifth of them seen just once. This clonotype showed up many times. In addition, the sample was reused for a study of T cells expressing NK-cell markers. That source notes: Anti-gamma-delta TCR antibody use in several experiments restricted sorting to alpha-beta TCR T cells.

The sequence was obtained from a woman aged 18 to 35 in good health. The chain joins TRBV20-1 to TRBJ2-1, with 9 bases aligning to TRBD1. The sample comprised CD4+ T cells sorted from blood. The CDR3 coding sequence is TGCAGTGCTTCGCGGACAGGGGACTACAATGAGCAGTTCTTC. Amino acids: CSASRTGDYNEQFF.